The 30 T cell receptor beta chains reported below all come from one sample, sequenced in a study of blood T cell repertoires in COVID-19. TCRdb's copy holds only in-frame clones and misses some; the assay was immunoSEQ multiplex PCR. Here the sample spans 90,000 to 110,000 clones, roughly 79% being singletons. Sequencing was performed on peripheral blood. These receptors were collected from a man at least 80 years old with acute or convalescent COVID-19.

This chain links TRBV12-3 or TRBV12-4 with TRBJ2-5; D uncertain. The V end lost 2 bases, the J end lost 5 bases, and 9 bases lay between the germline ends. The CDR3 covers 13 residues. CDR3: CASSLISVETQYF. The CDR3 DNA sequence: TGTGCCAGCAGTTTAATCTCTGTGGAGACCCAGTACTTC.

The chain employs TRBV3-1 (or the pseudogene TRBV3-2) and TRBJ1-1; D may be TRBD1 (6 bases). CDR3 length: 12 residues. The V and J ends lost 5 bases and 8 bases respectively, with 12 bases between them. Germline CDR1 reads LGHDT; CDR2 reads YNNKEL (reference sequence). The CDR3 nucleotides are TGTGCCAGCAGCGGACGACAGGTCGAAGCTTTCTTT. Residues: CASSGRQVEAFF.

Only a few counts were recorded for this clone. V and J are TRBV7-8 and TRBJ2-7; 8 nucleotides match TRBD2. Trimming removed 3 bases from V and 3 bases from J; junction bases left unmatched: 10. The germline gives CDR1 SGHVS, CDR2 FQNEAQ. This CDR3 region has 16 residues. As DNA, the CDR3 is TGTGCCAGCAGCTTTTTAGCGGGACTATCCCTCTACGAGCAGTACTTC. It yields the protein CASSFLAGLSLYEQYF.

The chain joins TRBV30 to TRBJ1-1, with 8 bases that match TRBD1. Germline lookup yields CDR1 GTSNPN and CDR2 SVGIG (reference sequence). The trim removed 2 bases at V and 3 bases at J, leaving 8 bases unmatched. This CDR3 has 15 residues. CDR3 nucleotide sequence: TGTGCCTGGAGTAGGACAGGGAGGGCGTACACTGAAGCTTTCTTT. It is translated as CAWSRTGRAYTEAFF. The entire variable domain, with the rest obtained from reference TRBV30 and TRBJ1-1, is as follows: SQTIHQWPATLVQPVGSPLSLECTVEGTSNPNLYWYRQAAGRGLQLLFYSVGIGQISSEVPQNLSASRPQDRQFILSSKKLLLSDSGFYLCAWSRTGRAYTEAFFGQGTRLTVV.

J is TRBJ1-1 and V is TRBV7-3; 8 bases line up with TRBD1. The CDR3 spans 15 residues. CDR1 SGHTA and CDR2 FQGTGA come from the germline V gene. J was trimmed by 1 base and V by 5 bases; bases with no gene match: 6. CDR3 protein: CASSTDRVKNTEAFF. The CDR3 nucleotides are TGTGCCAGCAGCACGGACAGGGTAAAGAACACTGAAGCTTTCTTT.

This CDR3 reads CASSRGDSNNEQFF. CDR3 coding DNA: TGTGCCAGTAGTAGAGGGGACAGTAACAATGAGCAGTTCTTC. The chain recombines TRBV19 with TRBJ2-1; 7 nucleotides match TRBD1. The V gene end was trimmed by 4 bases and the J gene end by 5 bases; junction bases not matched to a gene: 5. In germline, CDR1 is LNHDA, CDR2 SQIVND (reference sequence). The CDR3 sequence is 14 residues long.

The rearrangement joins TRBV30 to TRBJ2-5; weak D call: TRBD2 (5 bases). The CDR3 length is 14 residues. Germline V gene data show CDR1 as GTSNPN and CDR2 as SVGIG (reference sequence). Trimming removed 3 bases at V and 5 bases at J, with 16 bases between. CDR3 residues: CAWRSGLRGETQYF. CDR3 DNA: TGTGCCTGGAGATCGGGGTTGAGAGGGGAGACCCAGTACTTC. Full variable domain (rest looked up from reference TRBV30 and TRBJ2-5): SQTIHQWPATLVQPVGSPLSLECTVEGTSNPNLYWYRQAAGRGLQLLFYSVGIGQISSEVPQNLSASRPQDRQFILSSKKLLLSDSGFYLCAWRSGLRGETQYFGPGTRLLVL.

This chain uses TRBV29-1 with TRBJ1-1; 7 bases align to TRBD1. Germline CDR1 SQVTM, CDR2 ANQGSEA. The CDR3 runs 14 residues. After removal of 2 bases from V and 7 bases from J, the junction contained 10 bases not matched to a gene. CDR3 sequence reads: CSVEMGARGIEAFF. CDR3 sequence (DNA): TGCAGCGTTGAAATGGGAGCCAGGGGGATTGAAGCTTTCTTT.

This clone was picked up a small number of times. The chain is built from TRBV4-1 and TRBJ2-2; D might be TRBD2 (5 bases). Trimming left V 3 bases short and J 6 bases short, with 14 bases between. Per the germline V gene, CDR1 is MGHRA and CDR2 is YSYEKL. The CDR3 totals 15 residues. CDR3 sequence (DNA): TGCGCCAGCAGCCATCCTGGCAGCGGTTCCGGGGAGCTGTTTTTT. Amino acid sequence: CASSHPGSGSGELFF.

The gene calls are TRBV2 and TRBJ1-1; possibly TRBD1 for D (6 bases). Germline CDR1 is SNHLY and CDR2 is FYNNEI. V lost 5 bases, J lost 4 bases, and 14 bases lay in between. The CDR3 loop spans 14 amino acids. This chain's CDR3 is CASSIGTWGTEAFF. CDR3 DNA sequence: TGTGCCAGCAGTATTGGGACATGGGGCACTGAAGCTTTCTTT.

The rearrangement joins TRBV10-3 to TRBJ2-1, with 7 bases fitting TRBD2. The CDR3 is 18 amino acids. In germline, CDR1 is ENHRY, CDR2 SYGVKD. Trimming at V came to 3 bases and at J to 4 bases, leaving 15 bases not matched to a gene. CDR3 sequence (DNA): TGTGCCATCAGTGAAGGTCGCGCGGGAGCCTTAAAATACAATGAGCAGTTCTTC. Protein sequence: CAISEGRAGALKYNEQFF.

Only one count was recorded for this clone. The rearrangement links TRBV11-3 to TRBJ2-1, with a possible D match to TRBD1 (6 bases). CDR3 length: 14 residues. V gave up 5 bases and J gave up 0 bases, with 8 bases separating them. CDR1 is SGHNT, CDR2 YENEEA, per germline. The CDR3 DNA reads as TGTGCCAGCAGCCCCAGGGGCTCCTACAATGAGCAGTTCTTC. It encodes CASSPRGSYNEQFF.

In this sample, this clone turned up once. This chain links TRBV19 with TRBJ2-7; 12 nucleotides match TRBD1. Germline V CDR1 and CDR2: LNHDA, SQIVND (reference sequence). The CDR3 has 15 residues. The trim removed 5 bases at V and 4 bases at J, leaving 6 bases unmatched. DNA of the CDR3: TGTGCCAGTAGTGAGGGGACAGGGGGCCATTACGAGCAGTACTTC. The encoded protein is CASSEGTGGHYEQYF.

This chain joins TRBV3-1 (or the pseudogene TRBV3-2) and TRBJ1-1; D is unresolved. Per the germline V gene, CDR1 is LGHDT and CDR2 is YNNKEL (reference sequence). This CDR3 is 15 amino acids long. V gave up 0 bases and J gave up 1 base, with 9 bases separating them. The CDR3 spells CASSQESRKNTEAFF. CDR3 coding DNA: TGTGCCAGCAGCCAAGAGTCCAGGAAGAACACTGAAGCTTTCTTT.

The CDR3 DNA is TGTGCCAGCAGTTACGGCGGGACGGGCTTCTCCTACGAGCAGTACTTC. Translated, it gives CASSYGGTGFSYEQYF. The chain links TRBV6-5 to TRBJ2-7; D possibly corresponds to TRBD2 (6 bases). CDR1 is MNHEY and CDR2 is SVGAGI in the germline V gene. The CDR3 is 16 amino acids. The V and J ends lost 2 bases and 0 bases respectively, with 14 bases between them.

The gene calls are TRBV19 and TRBJ1-5; 7 positions agree with TRBD1. The trim removed 5 bases at V and 2 bases at J, leaving 6 bases unmatched. There are 15 residues in the CDR3. The germline CDR1 and CDR2 sequences are LNHDA and SQIVND (reference sequence). The CDR3 here is CASSAGQARNQPQHF. Written as DNA, the CDR3 is TGTGCCAGTAGTGCCGGACAGGCCCGCAATCAGCCCCAGCATTTT. Full variable domain (outside the CDR3, taken from reference TRBV19 and TRBJ1-5): DGGITQSPKYLFRKEGQNVTLSCEQNLNHDAMYWYRQDPGQGLRLIYYSQIVNDFQKGDIAEGYSVSREKKESFPLTVTSAQKNPTAFYLCASSAGQARNQPQHFGDGTRLSIL.

The V and J genes are TRBV5-1 and TRBJ2-1, with D maybe TRBD2 (6 bases). This CDR3 spans 12 amino acids. From germline, CDR1 is SGHRS and CDR2 YFSETQ. Trimming stripped 0 bases from V and 8 bases from J, with 6 bases between. CDR3 amino acids: CASSLGGDEQFF. The CDR3 bases are TGCGCCAGCAGCTTGGGCGGGGATGAGCAGTTCTTC.

V usage is TRBV11-2 and J usage is TRBJ2-2; TRBD2 matches 11 bases. V lost 4 bases to trimming and J lost 7 bases; unmatched junction nucleotides: 8. CDR1 is SGHAT, CDR2 FQNNGV, per germline. The CDR3 has 16 amino acids. The CDR3 DNA follows: TGTGCCAGCAGCTCACGGACTAGCGGGTGGGTCGGGGAGCTGTTTTTT. Protein sequence: CASSSRTSGWVGELFF.

The chain uses TRBV5-1 and TRBJ1-4; D unclear. Germline V gene lookup returns CDR1 SGHRS and CDR2 YFSETQ. The CDR3 covers 15 residues. V lost 1 base and J 5 bases, leaving 12 bases between the germline ends. CDR3 in DNA: TGCGCCAGCAGCTTGACCGGGAACAGAAATGAAAAACTGTTTTTT. Protein sequence: CASSLTGNRNEKLFF.

This clone was found a few times. The J gene is TRBJ1-2, the V gene TRBV5-8; D remains unclear. This CDR3 has 12 residues. Germline V CDR1 and CDR2: SGHTS, YDEGEE. The ends were cut back, 4 bases at V and 7 bases at J, with 11 bases in the middle. The CDR3: CASSPGNIGYTF. For the CDR3, the DNA is TGTGCCAGCAGCCCGGGGAATATTGGCTACACCTTC. The variable domain in full, completed from reference TRBV5-8 and TRBJ1-2, reads EAGVTQSPTHLIKTRGQQATLRCSPISGHTSVYWYQQALGLGLQFLLWYDEGEERNRGNFPPRFSGRQFPNYSSELNVNALELEDSALYLCASSPGNIGYTFGSGTRLTVV.

This chain uses TRBV7-9 with TRBJ1-1; 8 nucleotides line up with TRBD1. With 4 bases clipped from V and 8 bases from J, the junction kept 6 bases outside the gene matches. CDR1 and CDR2 from the germline V gene are SEHNR and FQNEAQ (reference sequence). The CDR3 has 13 amino acids. This CDR3 is CASSSDRGAEAFF. The CDR3 DNA sequence: TGTGCCAGCAGCTCAGACAGGGGCGCGGAAGCTTTCTTT. Complete variable domain (other parts from reference TRBV7-9 and TRBJ1-1): DTGVSQNPRHKITKRGQNVTFRCDPISEHNRLYWYRQTLGQGPEFLTYFQNEAQLEKSRLLSDRFSAERPKGSFSTLEIQRTEQGDSAMYLCASSSDRGAEAFFGQGTRLTVV.

This clone showed up just a few times. V usage is TRBV11-1 and J usage is TRBJ1-5, with 9 bases fitting TRBD1. V was pared by 5 bases and J by 8 bases, with 10 bases of the junction left unmatched. Germline V lookup: CDR1 SGHAT, CDR2 FQDESV (reference sequence). The CDR3 runs to 15 residues. CDR3 nucleotide sequence: TGTGCCAGCAGCCGAGGACAGGGGCCCAGGGAGCCCCAGCATTTT. Translation: CASSRGQGPREPQHF.

A single count supports this clone. The CDR3 DNA reads as TGTGCCAGCAGCCGAGACCCAGGCAATGAGCAGTTCTTC. Its protein product is CASSRDPGNEQFF. The chain joins TRBV11-2 to TRBJ2-1; D unclear. CDR1 is SGHAT and CDR2 is FQNNGV in the germline V gene. The ends were cut back, 5 bases at V and 6 bases at J, with 11 bases in the middle. This CDR3 contains 13 residues.

J is TRBJ1-4 and V is TRBV11-2; no clear D gene. The V and J ends lost 2 bases and 1 base respectively, with 20 bases between them. This CDR3 region has 19 residues. CDR1 is SGHAT, CDR2 FQNNGV, per germline. DNA for the CDR3: TGTGCCAGCAGCTTAAAGCGGGGATTGGGGTATGGAACTAATGAAAAACTGTTTTTT. Translation: CASSLKRGLGYGTNEKLFF.

This chain joins TRBV7-3 and TRBJ2-3; 8 bases fit TRBD2. Germline V CDR1 and CDR2: SGHTA, FQGTGA. The CDR3 contains 16 residues. The V gene end was trimmed by 5 bases and the J gene end by 4 bases; junction bases not matched to a gene: 11. The CDR3 spells CASSPPSGGVADTQYF. CDR3 in DNA: TGTGCCAGCAGCCCCCCCTCGGGAGGGGTGGCAGATACGCAGTATTTT.

V is TRBV7-2 and J is TRBJ2-5; TRBD1 is a possible D gene (5 bases). The germline V and J ends were trimmed by 0 bases and 1 base, with 9 bases remaining between them. CDR3 length equals 15 residues. The germline CDR1 and CDR2 sequences are SGHTA and FQGNSA. This CDR3 is CASSLAGPIQETQYF. CDR3 DNA sequence: TGTGCCAGCAGCTTAGCGGGGCCAATCCAAGAGACCCAGTACTTC.

The chain has TRBV21-1 and TRBJ2-1; whether TRBD2, the table's D call, matches the DNA was not checked. TRBV21-1 is designated a pseudogene. The CDR3 spans 14 residues. In DNA form, the CDR3 reads TGTGCCAGCACCCAGGGAGCGGGAATCAATGAGCAGTTCTTC. Its protein product is CASTQGAGINEQFF.

The chain employs TRBV7-2 and TRBJ2-5; 11 positions agree with TRBD1. With 6 bases clipped from V and 7 bases from J, the junction kept 10 bases outside the gene matches. The CDR3 runs 15 residues. The germline V gene has CDR1 SGHTA and CDR2 FQGNSA. CDR3 amino acids: CASSLGQGAVGTQYF. CDR3 nucleotides: TGTGCCAGCAGTCTAGGACAGGGGGCCGTTGGGACCCAGTACTTC.

This clone has just a few counts. The chain uses TRBV7-9 and TRBJ2-2; 7 nucleotides agree with TRBD2. V lost 1 base to trimming and J lost 3 bases; unmatched junction nucleotides: 2. The CDR3 is made up of 15 amino acids. Germline V CDR1 and CDR2: SEHNR, FQNEAQ (reference sequence). The CDR3: CASSLGTRYTGELFF. The CDR3 DNA is TGTGCCAGCAGCTTAGGGACTAGGTACACCGGGGAGCTGTTTTTT.

This clone was counted between two and nine times. This chain connects TRBV3-1 (or the pseudogene TRBV3-2) to TRBJ2-2; 7 nucleotides line up with TRBD2. The J segment lost 0 bases and the V segment lost 6 bases, leaving 4 bases of the junction unmatched. The CDR3 totals 15 residues. Germline CDR1 LGHDT, CDR2 YNNKEL (reference sequence). Written as DNA, the CDR3 is TGTGCCAGCAGGGCGCTAGCGGCGAACACCGGGGAGCTGTTTTTT. This translates into CASRALAANTGELFF.